Listed here is a single TCR beta chain. What it binds is unknown. This sample was included in a study of CD8+ T cells in alopecia areata. General study results and limits: The study found higher clonality in lesional than normal scalp, especially in alopecia totalis/universalis.

The CDR3 is made up of 15 amino acids. The V end was cut by 2 bases, the J end by 7 bases, with 18 bases between. Germline values: CDR1 SGHDT, CDR2 YYEEEE. In each case, RNA was isolated and then reverse transcribed into cDNA as the sequencing template. TCRdb's table, derived via immunoSEQ multiplex PCR, lists solely in-frame clones and lacks some. The sample holds approximately 180,000 clones, less than 75% seen once. The sample in question was CD8+ T cells sorted from blood, obtained at week 0. This TCR derives from a human donor with alopecia areata. The rearrangement uses TRBV5-6 and TRBJ1-2; D is perhaps TRBD1 (6 bases). The CDR3: CASSFGTGISLGYTF. In nucleotides, the CDR3 is TGTGCCAGCAGCTTTGGAACAGGGATTTCTCTTGGCTACACCTTC.